The sequence of this TCR beta chain was determined in a study of T cells in localized non-small cell lung cancer. The table came from immunoSEQ multiplex PCR; TCRdb's copy has only in-frame clones and leaves some out. The sample carries tens of thousands of clones, approximately 89% recorded once. With regard to this clone: Its specificity is not known.

Overall study results and limits: Sequencing covered just one tumor region, so heterogeneity cannot be ruled out.

CDR1 is MNHEY, CDR2 SMNVEV, per germline (reference sequence). The germline V and J ends were trimmed by 0 bases and 9 bases, with 6 bases remaining between them. The CDR3 is 12 amino acids. This receptor was identified in a woman aged 35 to 69 with stage I lung adenocarcinoma. The sample was peripheral blood, taken before any cancer treatment. The chain links TRBV27 to TRBJ2-1, with D possibly TRBD2 on 6 matching bases. CDR3 nucleotide sequence: TGTGCCAGCAGTTTATCGCGGGGTGAGCAGTTCTTC. Its protein is CASSLSRGEQFF.